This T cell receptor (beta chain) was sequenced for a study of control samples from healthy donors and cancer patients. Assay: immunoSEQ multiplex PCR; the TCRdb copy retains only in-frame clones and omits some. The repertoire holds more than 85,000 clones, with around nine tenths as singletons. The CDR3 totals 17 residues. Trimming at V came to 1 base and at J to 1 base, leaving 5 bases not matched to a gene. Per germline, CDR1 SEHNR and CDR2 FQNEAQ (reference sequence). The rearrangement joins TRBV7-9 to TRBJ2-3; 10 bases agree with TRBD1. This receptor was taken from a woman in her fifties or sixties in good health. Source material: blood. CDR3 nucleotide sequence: TGTGCCAGCAGCTTAGGAGGGACAGGGGCCCGCACAGATACGCAGTATTTT. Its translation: CASSLGGTGARTDTQYF.